These 8 T cell receptor beta chains originate from one sample sequenced in a study of blood T cell repertoires in COVID-19. Generated by immunoSEQ multiplex PCR, the TCRdb table keeps only in-frame clones and is missing some. The sample holds a few hundred thousand clones, approximately 88% seen once. What was sequenced was peripheral blood. The receptor set was obtained from a man aged 40-55 years with acute or convalescent COVID-19.

The rearrangement links TRBV7-9 to TRBJ1-2; D is unresolved. Trimming took 1 base from V and 5 from J, leaving 8 bases between them. This CDR3 is built from 13 residues. Looked up from germline, CDR1 is SEHNR and CDR2 is FQNEAQ (reference sequence). CDR3: CASSLDAGYGYTF. Here the CDR3 DNA reads TGTGCCAGCAGCTTAGATGCGGGATATGGCTACACCTTC.

This clone was seen once. The chain is built from TRBV4-1 and TRBJ2-7; 7 positions agree with TRBD1. The germline V gene encodes CDR1 MGHRA and CDR2 YSYEKL. The trim removed 1 base at V and 0 bases at J, leaving 3 bases unmatched. CDR3 length: 15 amino acids. CDR3 bases: TGCGCCAGCAGCCAAGTAGGGGACAGCTCCTACGAGCAGTACTTC. Translated, it gives CASSQVGDSSYEQYF.

This chain uses TRBV29-1 with TRBJ2-1; no clear D gene. The V gene lost 4 bases and the J gene lost 7 bases, with 11 bases spanning the gap. The CDR3 totals 12 residues. Germline V gene sequence: CDR1 SQVTM, CDR2 ANQGSEA. CDR3 sequence reads: CSVAQAGNEQFF. In DNA, the CDR3 is TGCAGCGTTGCTCAGGCTGGAAATGAGCAGTTCTTC.

The V call is TRBV27, the J call TRBJ1-5; D unclear. CDR3 length: 13 residues. The germline gives CDR1 MNHEY, CDR2 SMNVEV (reference sequence). The V end was cut by 6 bases, the J end by 2 bases, with 8 bases between. The CDR3 is CASSGSGNQPQHF. The CDR3 nucleotides read TGTGCCAGCAGCGGTAGCGGCAATCAGCCCCAGCATTTT.

This clone occurred once. Within the sample, other DNA sequences also encode this same CDR3. The CDR3 DNA follows: TGTGCCAGCAGTTACTCGCGGGGAAACACTGAAGCTTTCTTT. Its protein product is CASSYSRGNTEAFF. V is TRBV6-2 or TRBV6-3 and J is TRBJ1-1; D is uncertain. V was pared by 0 bases and J by 2 bases, with 7 bases between. Germline loops: CDR1 MNHEY, CDR2 SVGEGT. The CDR3 runs 14 residues.

V is TRBV19 and J is TRBJ1-2; 7 nucleotides line up with TRBD1. Trimming took 3 bases from V and 7 from J; bases not matched to a gene: 5. Germline V CDR1 and CDR2: LNHDA, SQIVND (reference sequence). The CDR3 is 13 residues long. The CDR3 is CASSMGQIFGYTF. The CDR3 region has the DNA TGTGCCAGTAGTATGGGACAGATCTTTGGCTACACCTTC.

The chain recombines TRBV19 with TRBJ2-1; no firm D call. Trimming shortened V by 7 bases and J by 2 bases, and 12 bases separated the two germline ends. CDR1 is LNHDA and CDR2 is SQIVND in the germline V gene (reference sequence). The CDR3 is 14 residues long. The CDR3 DNA is TGTGCCAGTACGCCAGGTACAACCTACAATGAGCAGTTCTTC. Its protein product is CASTPGTTYNEQFF.

This chain uses TRBV28 with TRBJ2-3; D is unresolved. V was pared by 6 bases and J by 2 bases, with 9 bases between. CDR3 length: 13 amino acids. Looked up from germline, CDR1 is MDHEN and CDR2 is SYDVKM. DNA for the CDR3: TGTGCCAGCAGACAGACCTCCACAGATACGCAGTATTTT. Amino acids: CASRQTSTDTQYF.